A selection of T cell receptor beta chains follows, all from one sample in a study of blood T cells in healthy people across ages. Via MiXCR, TCRdb re-called the 5' RACE reads, giving one row per CDR3 protein. Here the sample spans 850,000 to 1,000,000 distinct CDR3 sequences, roughly 43% being singletons. Sequencing input: blood. All receptors derive from a man aged 30 to 39 in good health. The CDR3 runs from the conserved cysteine through the conserved F or W. A D gene is named only where the DNA matches it firmly.

D gene	J gene	V gene	CDR3 protein
TRBD1	TRBJ2-4	TRBV20-1	CSAPTRDRGKNIQYF
.	TRBJ2-7	TRBV7-3	CASSLMRGSEQYF
.	TRBJ2-4	TRBV5-1	CASSPDLFAAKNIQYF
.	TRBJ2-7	TRBV6-2/TRBV6-3	CASSPGRITSYEQYF
TRBD1	TRBJ1-4	TRBV6-6	CASSYSIGDRGGEKLFF
.	.	TRBV5-1	CASSLFRAGVRDEQYF
TRBD1	.	TRBV6-5	CASSYLGTGGRHEQYF
.	TRBJ1-1	TRBV27	CASSSHQKAYTEAFF
.	TRBJ2-7	TRBV7-9	CASSSPTGLSYEQYF
.	TRBJ1-4	TRBV27	CASSLLVQAPSPTNEKLFF
TRBD1	TRBJ2-1	TRBV12-3/TRBV12-4	CASSPGQGPSYNEQFF
.	.	TRBV12-3/TRBV12-4	CASSPDPVWGAEDEQYF
.	TRBJ1-5	TRBV24-1	CAATGGMDQPQHF
.	TRBJ2-6	TRBV7-2	CASSLVYGSSGANVLTF
.	TRBJ2-3	TRBV5-5	CASTRPGGAGDTQYF
TRBD2	TRBJ2-3	TRBV7-2	CASSLTLAQEYTQYF
.	TRBJ1-1	TRBV29-1	CSVGHMNTEAFF